This T cell receptor beta chain was observed in a study of T cell repertoires in cytomegalovirus infection. Study background: TCR beta signatures that were public indicated CMV infection and matching HLA type.

Per germline, CDR1 MGHDK and CDR2 SYGVNS. With 1 base removed from V and 1 base from J, the gap between germline ends came to 17 bases. This CDR3 contains 17 residues. This clonotype appeared many times. Via MiXCR, TCRdb re-called the reads, giving one row per CDR3 protein. The table has about 140,000 distinct CDR3 sequences, about 6.5% seen once. The J gene is TRBJ2-7, the V gene TRBV25-1; TRBD2 is a possible D gene (6 bases). The origin of this receptor is a human donor in good health (CMV status not recorded). Some clones in this sample may be carry-over from other donors' samples. Sequencing was done on a sample of PBMCs. Here the CDR3 DNA reads TGTGCCAGCAGTGAATCCGGCCCGGGGGTAATATCCTACGAGCAGTACTTC. This sequence encodes CASSESGPGVISYEQYF.